Below, one T cell receptor beta chain is given with its context. A single count supports this clone. This clone's antigen is unknown. Qualities for individual bases were not recorded, and no much larger clone is one base off. The data derive from a study of OX40 agonist ivuxolimab in advanced cancers. In the study overall: Ivuxolimab was a fully human IgG2 agonistic monoclonal antibody targeting the costimulatory receptor OX40 (CD134). Patients were allowed to have had prior anti-PD-1, anti-PD-L1 or anti-CTLA-4 therapy, and around 37% of the dose-escalation patients had previously received checkpoint inhibitors. The dose-escalation cohort was 82.7% male with a mean age of about 58 years, ranging from roughly 20 to 80. Peripheral TCRbeta sequencing aimed to test whether ivuxolimab altered TCR sequence diversity and caused clonal T-cell expansion. Three dose-escalation patients achieved partial responses, one with hepatocellular carcinoma and two with cutaneous melanoma. Intravenous ivuxolimab was administered to patients every 2 weeks at six dose levels: 0.01, 0.1, 0.3, 1.5, 3 and 10 mg/kg. Of the roughly 52 dose-escalation patients, hepatocellular carcinoma was present in about 19, melanoma in roughly 15, renal cell carcinoma in 9 and head and neck cancer in 9. The paper reports the monotherapy dose-escalation portion (N = 52 patients) of the phase I ivuxolimab trial.

Patients with a history of autoimmune disease or receiving systemic immunosuppression were excluded from the trial. In every dose cohort, peripheral blood was drawn for TCR sequencing at baseline, cycle 4 day 1, and cycle 7 day 1. The samples were drawn from a first-in-human, open-label, multicenter phase I dose-escalation trial of ivuxolimab. Adults with locally advanced or metastatic head and neck squamous cell, hepatocellular, melanoma or renal cell carcinoma were enrolled in the trial. Before TCR sequencing, CD4+ T cells and CD8+ T cells were sorted from peripheral blood as separate populations. For sequencing of the TCRbeta CDR3 region, genomic DNA was extracted from the sorted cells. TCRbeta CDR3 regions were sequenced using the immunoSEQ Assay. Entries here come from immuneACCESS through TCRdb and include only in-frame sequences with V and J called. Some clones fail to appear in such tables; in the studies checked, an unresolved V gene covers under half of the shortfall, and the cause of the remainder is unknown. The sample contains around 29,000 clones, roughly nine tenths of them found a single time. Roughly 10% of the sample is in the top ten clones.

General findings and caveats noted by the study authors: After ivuxolimab, expanded clones were on average more numerous among CD8+ T cells than among CD4+ T cells. The antigen specificity of the peripheral T cells that underwent clonal expansion was not determined. In the 0.1-3.0 mg/kg groups, partial responders were among the patients with the lowest normalized peripheral clonal expansion, particularly in CD8+ T cells. At doses from 0.1 to 3.0 mg/kg, clonal expansion was seen in both CD4+ and CD8+ blood T cells between baseline and week 6. Low levels of normalized T-cell clonal expansion were also shown by some nonresponding patients.

This clonotype originated in an adult with an advanced solid tumor such as melanoma, head and neck, liver or kidney cancer. This specimen consisted of CD4+ or CD8+ T cells sorted from blood, obtained in a trial of the OX40 agonist ivuxolimab.

The CDR3 region has the sequence CASIYRDGNSPLHF. The DNA reads TGTGCCAGCATTTACCGGGACGGTAATTCACCCCTCCACTTT. Here the chain combines TRBV6-1 and TRBJ1-6; TRBD1 is perhaps the D gene, given 5 matching bases. V is pared back by 7 bases and J by 6 bases, with 13 bases lying between the germline termini. For CDR1 and CDR2, the germline V gene lists MNHNS and SASEGT. The CDR3, from cysteine to phenylalanine, totals 14 residues. Left in the record is the CDR3 DNA by itself, 42 bases read in frame from the first base.